These 11 T cell receptor beta chains share one sample of origin, sequenced in a study of early T cells in non-severe SARS-CoV-2 infection. TCRdb reprocessed the 5' RACE reads with MiXCR, giving one entry per CDR3 protein. The table records tens of thousands of distinct CDR3 sequences, approximately 6.7% of them present only once. Material for sequencing was whole blood. Receptors were obtained from an adult who was a healthcare worker with PCR-confirmed SARS-CoV-2 infection or an uninfected control (not recorded which).

The chain recombines TRBV3-1 with TRBJ2-5; D is unresolved. The V end was cut by 0 bases, the J end by 8 bases, with 7 bases between. The CDR3 runs 12 residues. Germline-derived CDR1 and CDR2 are LGHDT and YNNKEL (reference sequence). CDR3 coding DNA: TGTGCCAGCAGCCAAGATAGGAGTACCCAGTACTTC. This gives the protein CASSQDRSTQYF.

The chain links TRBV9 to TRBJ1-1; D possibly corresponds to TRBD1 (6 bases). Trimming shortened V by 3 bases and J by 6 bases, and 9 bases separated the two germline ends. CDR3 length: 12 amino acids. Germline V gene lookup returns CDR1 SGDLS and CDR2 YYNGEE. Here the CDR3 DNA reads TGTGCCAGCAGCGGTGGACAGCCTGAAGCTTTCTTT. It encodes CASSGGQPEAFF.

With respect to this clonotype: A much larger clonotype is one base distant, so this may be a read error. V usage is TRBV11-2 and J usage is TRBJ2-7; D ambiguous. CDR3 length equals 14 residues. Trimming removed 5 bases from V and 2 bases from J, with 13 bases in between. Germline-derived CDR1 and CDR2 are SGHAT and FQNNGV. As DNA, the CDR3 is TGTGCCAGCAGCCCAGTGCGGTGTCCCTACGAGCAGTACTTC. The encoded protein is CASSPVRCPYEQYF.

This CDR3 is CASSSWTGNTGELFF. The CDR3 coding sequence is TGTGCCAGCAGCTCGTGGACAGGGAACACCGGGGAGCTGTTTTTT. The chain recombines TRBV5-6 with TRBJ2-2; 7 bases map to TRBD1. Trimming at V came to 3 bases and at J to 1 base, leaving 3 bases not matched to a gene. Per the germline V gene, CDR1 is SGHDT and CDR2 is YYEEEE. The CDR3 has 15 residues.

This clonotype was counted at least ten times. The chain has TRBV29-1 and TRBJ2-6; D uncertain. The CDR3 runs 13 residues. V was shortened by 7 bases and J by 0 bases, with 7 bases between the two germline ends. Looked up from germline, CDR1 is SQVTM and CDR2 is ANQGSEA. In DNA, the CDR3 is TGCAGCGGAATGATCTCTGGGGCCAACGTCCTGACTTTC. It yields the protein CSGMISGANVLTF.

This clonotype was seen at least ten times. V and J are TRBV7-2 and TRBJ2-2; perhaps TRBD2 as D (5 bases). CDR1 and CDR2 from the germline V gene are SGHTA and FQGNSA. V was clipped by 5 bases and J by 7 bases, with 26 bases between them. This CDR3 comprises 18 residues. CDR3 protein: CASSHIPPIPKADGELFF. Here the CDR3 DNA reads TGTGCCAGCAGCCATATCCCCCCAATACCCAAAGCGGACGGGGAGCTGTTTTTT.

This clonotype was picked up many times. The V and J genes are TRBV28 and TRBJ2-7, with a weak D call TRBD2 (5 bases). The CDR3 loop spans 15 amino acids. Germline V gene data show CDR1 as MDHEN and CDR2 as SYDVKM. The germline V and J ends were trimmed by 6 bases and 3 bases, with 18 bases remaining between them. The CDR3 sequence: CASSPPSAGIYEQYF. As DNA, the CDR3 is TGTGCCAGCAGCCCCCCTTCTGCGGGTATCTACGAGCAGTACTTC.

This chain links TRBV28 with TRBJ2-6, with no clear D. Germline lookup yields CDR1 MDHEN and CDR2 SYDVKM. The germline V and J ends were trimmed by 11 bases and 0 bases, with 8 bases remaining between them. The CDR3 consists of 13 residues. CDR3 residues: CACGNSGANVLTF. CDR3 in DNA: TGTGCCTGTGGGAACTCTGGGGCCAACGTCCTGACTTTC.

Only a few counts were recorded for this clonotype. The V call is TRBV12-3 or TRBV12-4, the J call TRBJ2-1; a possible D gene is TRBD1 (6 bases). V gave up 8 bases and J gave up 10 bases, with 24 bases separating them. This CDR3 spans 15 amino acids. The CDR3 is CASHRSGRGKGEQFF. In nucleotides, the CDR3 is TGTGCCAGCCACCGCTCGGGCAGGGGTAAGGGGGAGCAGTTCTTC.

This clonotype was recorded at least ten times. The rearrangement uses TRBV29-1 and TRBJ2-1; D not certain. Germline CDR1 SQVTM, CDR2 ANQGSEA. There are 14 residues in the CDR3. The germline V and J ends were trimmed by 4 bases and 4 bases, with 14 bases remaining between them. The CDR3 DNA is TGCAGCGTTGGGGTCCTAGGCCCTTACAATGAGCAGTTCTTC. Translated: CSVGVLGPYNEQFF.

This clonotype was seen at least ten times. The CDR3 DNA sequence: TGCAGCGTCTCAAACAGGGGGAGCTACAATGAGCAGTTCTTC. It is translated as CSVSNRGSYNEQFF. The chain has TRBV29-1 and TRBJ2-1; 8 bases are a match to TRBD1. The CDR3 length is 14 residues. Germline trimming cut 6 bases from V and 3 bases from J; bases unmatched to any gene: 7. Germline V lookup: CDR1 SQVTM, CDR2 ANQGSEA.